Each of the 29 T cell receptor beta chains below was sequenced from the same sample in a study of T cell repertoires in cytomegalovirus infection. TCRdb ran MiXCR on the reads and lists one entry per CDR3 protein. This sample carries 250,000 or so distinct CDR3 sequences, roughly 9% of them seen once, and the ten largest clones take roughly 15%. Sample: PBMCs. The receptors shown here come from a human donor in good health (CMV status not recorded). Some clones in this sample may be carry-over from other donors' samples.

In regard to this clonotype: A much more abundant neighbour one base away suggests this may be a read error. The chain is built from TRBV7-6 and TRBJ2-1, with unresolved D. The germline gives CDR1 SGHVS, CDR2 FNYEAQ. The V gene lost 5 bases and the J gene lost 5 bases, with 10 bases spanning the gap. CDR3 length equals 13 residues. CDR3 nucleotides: TGTGCCAGCAGCCCCGGGCCGGACAATGAGCAGTTCTTC. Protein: CASSPGPDNEQFF.

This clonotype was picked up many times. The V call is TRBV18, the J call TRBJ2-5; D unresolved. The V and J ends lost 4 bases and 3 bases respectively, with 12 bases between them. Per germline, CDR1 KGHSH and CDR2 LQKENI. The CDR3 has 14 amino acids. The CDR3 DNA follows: TGTGCCAGCTCACGGTCGGCCCTAGAAGAGACCCAGTACTTC. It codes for CASSRSALEETQYF. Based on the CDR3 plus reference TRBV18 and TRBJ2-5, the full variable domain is NAGVMQNPRHLVRRRGQEARLRCSPMKGHSHVYWYRQLPEEGLKFMVYLQKENIIDESGMPKERFSAEFPKEGPSILRIQQVVRGDSAAYFCASSRSALEETQYFGPGTRLLVL.

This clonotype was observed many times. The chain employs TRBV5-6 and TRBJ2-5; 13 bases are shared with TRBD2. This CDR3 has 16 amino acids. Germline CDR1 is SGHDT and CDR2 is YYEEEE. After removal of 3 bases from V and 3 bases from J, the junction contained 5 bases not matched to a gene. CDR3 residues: CASSWTSGRSEETQYF. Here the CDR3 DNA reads TGTGCCAGCAGCTGGACTAGCGGGAGATCCGAAGAGACCCAGTACTTC.

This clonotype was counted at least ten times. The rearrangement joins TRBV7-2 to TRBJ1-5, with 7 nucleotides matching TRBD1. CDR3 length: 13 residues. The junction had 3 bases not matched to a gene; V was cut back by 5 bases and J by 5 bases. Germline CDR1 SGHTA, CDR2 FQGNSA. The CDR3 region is CASSTRGDQPQHF. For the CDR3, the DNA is TGTGCCAGCAGCACCAGGGGGGATCAGCCCCAGCATTTT.

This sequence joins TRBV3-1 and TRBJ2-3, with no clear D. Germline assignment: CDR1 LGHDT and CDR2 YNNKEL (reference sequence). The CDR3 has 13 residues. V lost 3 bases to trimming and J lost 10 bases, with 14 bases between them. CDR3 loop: CASSQLDTSPQYF. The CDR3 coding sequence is TGTGCCAGCAGCCAGCTCGACACATCCCCGCAGTATTTT.

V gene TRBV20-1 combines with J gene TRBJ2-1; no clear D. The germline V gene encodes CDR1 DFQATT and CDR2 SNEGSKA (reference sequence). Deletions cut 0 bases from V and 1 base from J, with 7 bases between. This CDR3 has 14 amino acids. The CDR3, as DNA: TGCAGTGCTAGAGATGTAGTTTCCTACAATGAGCAGTTCTTC. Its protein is CSARDVVSYNEQFF.

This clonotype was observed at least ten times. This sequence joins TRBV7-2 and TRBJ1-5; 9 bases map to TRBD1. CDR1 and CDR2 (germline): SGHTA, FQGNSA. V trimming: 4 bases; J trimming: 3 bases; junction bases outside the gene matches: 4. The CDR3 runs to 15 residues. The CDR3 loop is CASSSRTGVNQPQHF. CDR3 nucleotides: TGTGCCAGCAGCTCAAGGACAGGGGTCAATCAGCCCCAGCATTTT.

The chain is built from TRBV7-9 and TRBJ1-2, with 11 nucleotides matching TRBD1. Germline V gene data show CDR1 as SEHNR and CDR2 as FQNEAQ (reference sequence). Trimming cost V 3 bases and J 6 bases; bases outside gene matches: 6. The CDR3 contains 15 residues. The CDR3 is CASSLDRGRLDGYTF. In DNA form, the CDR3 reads TGTGCCAGCAGCTTGGACAGGGGGCGACTAGATGGCTACACCTTC. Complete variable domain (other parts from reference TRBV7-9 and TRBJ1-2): DTGVSQNPRHKITKRGQNVTFRCDPISEHNRLYWYRQTLGQGPEFLTYFQNEAQLEKSRLLSDRFSAERPKGSFSTLEIQRTEQGDSAMYLCASSLDRGRLDGYTFGSGTRLTVV.

CDR3 nucleotide sequence: TGTGCCAGCCAAAACCGGGACAGGGGAGACAATGAGCAGTTCTTC. It specifies CASQNRDRGDNEQFF. The V and J genes are TRBV19 and TRBJ2-1; 10 bases are shared with TRBD1. Germline assignment: CDR1 LNHDA and CDR2 SQIVND (reference sequence). V trimming: 9 bases; J trimming: 5 bases; junction bases outside the gene matches: 10. The CDR3 has 15 amino acids.

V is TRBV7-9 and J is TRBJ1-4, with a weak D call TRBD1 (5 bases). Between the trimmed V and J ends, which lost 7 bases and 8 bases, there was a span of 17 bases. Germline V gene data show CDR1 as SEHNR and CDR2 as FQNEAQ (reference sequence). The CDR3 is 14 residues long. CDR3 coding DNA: TGTGCCAGCACCCCTCGCGGGGGGGAAGAAAAACTGTTTTTT. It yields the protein CASTPRGGEEKLFF.

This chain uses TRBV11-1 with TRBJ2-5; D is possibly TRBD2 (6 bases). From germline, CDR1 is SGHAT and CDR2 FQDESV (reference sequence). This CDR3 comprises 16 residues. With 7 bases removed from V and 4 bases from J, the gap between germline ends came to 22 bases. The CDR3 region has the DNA TGTGCCAGCACCCTCGGCGGGATTCCCTCAGGAGAGACCCAGTACTTC. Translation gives CASTLGGIPSGETQYF.

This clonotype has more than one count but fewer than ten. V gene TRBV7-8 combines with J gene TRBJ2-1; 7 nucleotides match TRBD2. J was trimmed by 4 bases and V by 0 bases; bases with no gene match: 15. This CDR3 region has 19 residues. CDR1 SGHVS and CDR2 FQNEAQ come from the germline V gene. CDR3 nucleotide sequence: TGTGCCAGCAGCTTAGCGCAACGGTCCCTAGCGGAGGGGTACAATGAGCAGTTCTTC. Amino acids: CASSLAQRSLAEGYNEQFF.

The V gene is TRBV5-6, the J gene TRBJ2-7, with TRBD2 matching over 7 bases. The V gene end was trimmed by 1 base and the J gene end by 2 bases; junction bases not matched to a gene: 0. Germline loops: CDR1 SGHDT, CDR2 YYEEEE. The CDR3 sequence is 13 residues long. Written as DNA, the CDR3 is TGTGCCAGCAGCTTGACTAGCGCCTACGAGCAGTACTTC. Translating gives CASSLTSAYEQYF.

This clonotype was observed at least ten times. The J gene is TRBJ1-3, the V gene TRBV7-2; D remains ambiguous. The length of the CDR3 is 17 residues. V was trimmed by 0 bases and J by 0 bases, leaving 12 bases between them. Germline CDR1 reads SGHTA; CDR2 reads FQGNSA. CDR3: CASSLAAGRISGNTIYF. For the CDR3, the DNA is TGTGCCAGCAGCTTAGCCGCCGGAAGAATCTCTGGAAACACCATATATTTT.

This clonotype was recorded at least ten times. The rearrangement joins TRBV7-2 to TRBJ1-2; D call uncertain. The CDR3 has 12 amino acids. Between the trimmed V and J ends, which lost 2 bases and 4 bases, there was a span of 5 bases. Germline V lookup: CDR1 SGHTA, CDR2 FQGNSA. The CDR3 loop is CASSLLGYGYTF. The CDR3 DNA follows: TGTGCCAGCAGCTTATTAGGCTATGGCTACACCTTC.

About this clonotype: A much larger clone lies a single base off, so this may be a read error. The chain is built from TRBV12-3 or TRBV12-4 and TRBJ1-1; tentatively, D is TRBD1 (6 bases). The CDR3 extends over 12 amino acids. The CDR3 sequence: CASTPDSRTAIF. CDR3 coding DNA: TGTGCCAGCACTCCGGACAGCCGGACGGCTATCTTT.

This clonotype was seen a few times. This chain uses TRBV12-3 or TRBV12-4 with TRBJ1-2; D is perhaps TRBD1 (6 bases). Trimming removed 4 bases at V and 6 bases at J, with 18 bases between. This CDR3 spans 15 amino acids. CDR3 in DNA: TGTGCCAGCAGTTCCCAAACCTTACAGGGTAATGGCTACACCTTC. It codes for CASSSQTLQGNGYTF.

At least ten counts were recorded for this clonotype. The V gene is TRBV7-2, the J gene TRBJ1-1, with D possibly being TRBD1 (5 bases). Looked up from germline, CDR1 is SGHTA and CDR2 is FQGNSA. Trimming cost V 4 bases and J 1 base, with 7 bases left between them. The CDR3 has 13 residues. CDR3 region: CASSSQGNTEAFF. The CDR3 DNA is TGTGCCAGCAGCTCCCAGGGGAACACTGAAGCTTTCTTT.

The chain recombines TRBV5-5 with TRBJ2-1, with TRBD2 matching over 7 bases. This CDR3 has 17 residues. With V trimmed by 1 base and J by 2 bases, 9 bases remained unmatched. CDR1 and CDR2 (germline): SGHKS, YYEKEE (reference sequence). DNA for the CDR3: TGTGCCAGCAGCTTGTTGGAAGCGGGGTTCCCCTACAATGAGCAGTTCTTC. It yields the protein CASSLLEAGFPYNEQFF.

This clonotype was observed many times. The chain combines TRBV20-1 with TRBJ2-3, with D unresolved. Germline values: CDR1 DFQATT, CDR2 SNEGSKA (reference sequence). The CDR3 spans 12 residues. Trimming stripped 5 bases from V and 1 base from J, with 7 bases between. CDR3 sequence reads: CSAGDGTDTQYF. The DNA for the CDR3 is TGCAGTGCTGGCGACGGCACAGATACGCAGTATTTT.

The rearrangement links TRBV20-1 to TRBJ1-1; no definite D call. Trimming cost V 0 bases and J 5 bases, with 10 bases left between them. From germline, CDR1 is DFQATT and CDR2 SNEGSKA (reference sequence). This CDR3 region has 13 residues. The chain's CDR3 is CSAREPPYTEAFF. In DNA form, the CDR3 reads TGCAGTGCTAGAGAGCCACCGTATACTGAAGCTTTCTTT.

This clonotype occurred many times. The CDR3 DNA follows: TGTGCCAGCAGCCAATCAGGGGACAGGGGAAATGAAAAACTGTTTTTT. Its protein product is CASSQSGDRGNEKLFF. The rearrangement joins TRBV7-2 to TRBJ1-4; 10 nucleotides match TRBD1. V dropped 5 bases and J dropped 5; count of bases not matched to a gene: 8. The CDR3 contains 16 residues. Germline-derived CDR1 and CDR2 are SGHTA and FQGNSA.

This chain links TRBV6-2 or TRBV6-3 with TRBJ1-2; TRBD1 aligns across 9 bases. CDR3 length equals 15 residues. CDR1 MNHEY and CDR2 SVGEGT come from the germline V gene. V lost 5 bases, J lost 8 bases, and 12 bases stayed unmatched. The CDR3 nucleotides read TGTGCCAGCAGTAAACAGGGGGCTTGGCTCGACGGCTACACCTTC. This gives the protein CASSKQGAWLDGYTF.

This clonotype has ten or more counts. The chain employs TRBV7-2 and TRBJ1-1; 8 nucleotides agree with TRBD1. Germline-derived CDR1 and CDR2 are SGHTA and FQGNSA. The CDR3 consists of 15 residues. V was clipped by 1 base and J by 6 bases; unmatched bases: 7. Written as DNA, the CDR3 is TGTGCCAGCAGCTTAGGCCTTCAGGGGGCCCCTGAAGCTTTCTTT. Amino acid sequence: CASSLGLQGAPEAFF.

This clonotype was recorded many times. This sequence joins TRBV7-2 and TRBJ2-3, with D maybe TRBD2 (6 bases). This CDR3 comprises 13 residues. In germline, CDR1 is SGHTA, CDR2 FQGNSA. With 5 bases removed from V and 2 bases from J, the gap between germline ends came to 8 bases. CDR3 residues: CASSGTYTDTQYF. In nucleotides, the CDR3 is TGTGCCAGCAGCGGGACTTACACAGATACGCAGTATTTT.

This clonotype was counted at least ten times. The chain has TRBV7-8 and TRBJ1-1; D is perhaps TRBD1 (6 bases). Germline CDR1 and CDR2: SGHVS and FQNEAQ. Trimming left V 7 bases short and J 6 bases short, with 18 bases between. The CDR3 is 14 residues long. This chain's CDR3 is CASTPMAEGAEAFF. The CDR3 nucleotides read TGTGCCAGCACCCCGATGGCGGAGGGGGCTGAAGCTTTCTTT.

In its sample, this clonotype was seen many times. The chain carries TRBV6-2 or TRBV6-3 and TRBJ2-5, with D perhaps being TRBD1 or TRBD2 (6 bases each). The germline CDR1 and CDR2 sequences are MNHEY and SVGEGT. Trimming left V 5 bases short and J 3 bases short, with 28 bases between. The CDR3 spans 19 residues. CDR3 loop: CASSLRGSRPGHPKETQYF. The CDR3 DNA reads TGTGCCAGCAGTCTTCGGGGGAGTCGGCCGGGACATCCTAAAGAGACCCAGTACTTC.

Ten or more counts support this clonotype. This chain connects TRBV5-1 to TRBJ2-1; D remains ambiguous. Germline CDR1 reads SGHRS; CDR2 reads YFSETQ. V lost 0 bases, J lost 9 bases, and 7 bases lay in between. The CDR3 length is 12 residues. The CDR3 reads CASSLEEAEQFF. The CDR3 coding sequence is TGCGCCAGCAGCTTGGAGGAAGCTGAGCAGTTCTTC.

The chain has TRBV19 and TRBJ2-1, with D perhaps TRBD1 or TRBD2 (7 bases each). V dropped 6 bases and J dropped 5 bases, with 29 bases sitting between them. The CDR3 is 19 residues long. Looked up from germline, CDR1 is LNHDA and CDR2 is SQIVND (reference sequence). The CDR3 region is CASRPLPQRDSRLDNEQFF. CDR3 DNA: TGTGCCAGTAGACCATTACCACAGCGGGACAGTCGCCTCGACAATGAGCAGTTCTTC.